This paragraph reports one TCR beta chain. This clonotype was recorded at least ten times. No cognate antigen has been identified for it. No much larger clone is present one base from it, and per-base qualities are unavailable. Libraries from unsorted PBMCs were made from 2 million PBMCs kept in RNAlater at -80 degrees C until RNA extraction. Multiple sclerosis patients were enrolled in a US clinical protocol evaluating disease progression by magnetic resonance imaging. Peripheral blood underwent Ficoll-Hypaque density gradient centrifugation to isolate PBMCs, which were then cryopreserved in liquid nitrogen. At the junction V is shortened by 7 bases and J by 6 bases; bases outside the gene matches: 9. CDR1 and CDR2, per the germline V gene, are SQVTM and ANQGSEA. Reading from cysteine to phenylalanine, the CDR3 counts 12 amino acids. The kept DNA is CDR3 alone, 36 bases in frame from the first base.

The data were obtained in a study of neurological immune-mediated disorders (dated by TCRdb to between 2018 and 2021). Some background on the complete study: Of the roughly 34 multiple sclerosis patients, around 30 had relapsing-remitting MS and 3 had secondary progressive MS. Using UMI-based sequencing, the study compared peripheral blood TCR-beta repertoires from patients with HTLV-I-associated myelopathy (HAM/TSP), patients with multiple sclerosis, and healthy controls. Longitudinal samples, technical triplicates and paired sorted CD4+ and CD8+ T-cell subsets, alongside PBMC samples, were included among the approximately 110 TCR-beta libraries. Of the roughly 68 subjects in the cohort, around 14 were HAM/TSP patients, 34 were multiple sclerosis patients, and about 20 were healthy controls. General findings and caveats noted by the study authors: The MS cluster showed no association with clinical or MRI features, and the authors stated that larger cohorts are needed. No identical CDR3 amino acid sequences were found to be shared among expanded clones across subjects, suggesting that TCR-beta repertoires were private in all groups. TCR clonal expansion was highest in HAM/TSP patients and lowest in MS patients, with MS patients falling below even healthy controls. Phylogenetic analysis grouped repertoires from 18 of 34 MS patients into a cluster of related CDR3 sequences, suggesting a possible repertoire-level signature.

cDNA was synthesized by template-switch 5'RACE using a primer carrying a 10-nucleotide random unique molecular identifier by which each TCR transcript was tagged. Every sequencing run covered 15-18 subjects and yielded more than 160 million TCR-beta sequences. Total RNA was extracted with the RNeasy kit. Using the KAPA Real-time Library Amplification kit, TCR-beta VDJ regions were amplified with primers for the TCR constant region and the 5'RACE anchor. Sample indexes and Illumina adaptors were added in a first PCR, and a second PCR then increased library yield. The roughly 650 bp TCR product was size-selected on a 2% E-gel SizeSelection system after Ampure bead purification. Library quality was checked on a Bioanalyzer, concentration was measured with Qubit, and libraries were quantified with the Kapa Library Quantification kit before pooling. Paired-end 2 x 150 bp sequencing of the libraries was performed on an Illumina HiSeq 2500. To increase sequence diversity, roughly 24-32% phiX was spiked into each library pool. On the study's bioinformatics: The UMI-based MiGEC pipeline processed quality-filtered reads and removed over 75% of raw TCR sequences during error correction. VDJ genes were aligned to IMGT germline references, and each clonotype was defined by a unique CDR3 amino acid sequence together with V-J genes. Clonal expansion, Shannon diversity and CDR3 relatedness were evaluated with VDJtools (CalcPairwiseDistances, ClusterSamples), while phylogenetic trees were built in CLCbio workbench. Using coefficient-of-variation modelling across technical triplicates, the study counted a clone as expanded if it had at least 8 unique UMIs. TCRdb ran its own pipeline on the public reads, namely fastp trimming at Q25 and MiXCR clone calling, and kept in-frame beta chains. Every CDR3 protein is listed once, alongside the most common genes and DNA of its rows. The V and J calls were determined by TCRdb, not by the authors. The sample data list some 26,000 distinct CDR3 sequences, and 3% to 3.5% of these were observed just once. 7% of the sample belongs to the ten largest clones.

Sample: PBMCs. The TCR originated in a young woman with multiple sclerosis. The chain couples TRBV29-1 to TRBJ2-7; TRBD1 aligns with 7 central bases. The nucleotide sequence reads TGCAGCGGAAGACAGGGCGATGGCGAGCAGTACTTC. It translates as CSGRQGDGEQYF.